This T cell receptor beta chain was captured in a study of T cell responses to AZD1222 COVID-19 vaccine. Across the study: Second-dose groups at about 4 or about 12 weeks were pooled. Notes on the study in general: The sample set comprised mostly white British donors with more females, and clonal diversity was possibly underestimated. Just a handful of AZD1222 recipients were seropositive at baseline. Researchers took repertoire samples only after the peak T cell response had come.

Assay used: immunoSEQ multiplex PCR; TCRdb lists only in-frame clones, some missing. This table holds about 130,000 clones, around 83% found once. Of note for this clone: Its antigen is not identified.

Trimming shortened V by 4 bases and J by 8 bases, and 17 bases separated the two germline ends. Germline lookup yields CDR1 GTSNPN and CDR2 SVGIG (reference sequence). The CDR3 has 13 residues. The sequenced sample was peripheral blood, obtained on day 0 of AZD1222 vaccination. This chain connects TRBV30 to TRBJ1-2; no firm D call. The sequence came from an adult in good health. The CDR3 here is CAWNARRVRGYTF. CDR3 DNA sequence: TGTGCCTGGAATGCGAGGCGGGTTAGGGGCTACACCTTC.